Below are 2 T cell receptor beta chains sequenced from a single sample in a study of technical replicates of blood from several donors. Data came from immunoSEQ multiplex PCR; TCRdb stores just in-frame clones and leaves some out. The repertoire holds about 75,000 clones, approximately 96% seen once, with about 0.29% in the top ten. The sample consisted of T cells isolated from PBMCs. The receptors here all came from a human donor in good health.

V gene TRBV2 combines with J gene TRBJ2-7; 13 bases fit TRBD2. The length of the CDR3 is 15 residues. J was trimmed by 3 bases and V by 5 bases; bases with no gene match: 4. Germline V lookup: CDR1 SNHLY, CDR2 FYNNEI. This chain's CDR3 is CASSNGLAGDYEQYF. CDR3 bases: TGTGCCAGCAGTAATGGACTAGCGGGAGACTACGAGCAGTACTTC.

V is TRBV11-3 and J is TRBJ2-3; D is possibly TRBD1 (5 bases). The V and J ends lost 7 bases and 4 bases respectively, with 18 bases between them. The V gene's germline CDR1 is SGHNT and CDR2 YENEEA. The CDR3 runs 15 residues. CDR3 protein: CASTFSGLVADTQYF. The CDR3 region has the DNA TGTGCCAGCACCTTCTCAGGGCTAGTGGCAGATACGCAGTATTTT.